This T cell receptor (beta chain) emerged from a study of T-cell reconstitution after alpha-beta-depleted transplantation in children. The study's findings and limits: Two months or so post-transplant, alpha-beta T cells reportedly derived from several hundred expanded graft clones.

Unique molecular identifiers were built into the TCRbeta library. TCRdb used MiXCR to reprocess the PCR reads, holding one entry per CDR3 protein. The sample lists over 450,000 distinct CDR3 sequences, under 12% occurring once. This clonotype showed up many times. Its antigen is currently unknown. V dropped 4 bases and J dropped 13; count of bases not matched to a gene: 9. The CDR3 spans 14 residues. Germline CDR1 MNHEY, CDR2 SVGAGI. The origin of this receptor is a child aged 2 to 10 with inherited bone marrow failure, due to receive a stem cell transplant. This material consisted of PBMCs, taken before TCRalphabeta/CD19-depleted stem cell transplant. This chain joins TRBV6-5 and TRBJ1-4, with 10 bases matching TRBD1. Written as DNA, the CDR3 is TGTGCCAGCAGTTCATTCGGACAGGGGGGGACACTGTTTTTT. It yields the protein CASSSFGQGGTLFF.